This T cell receptor (beta chain) was observed in a study of high-grade serous ovarian cancer treatment subgroups. Study-level points and caveats: Only CDR3 was analyzed; CDR1 and CDR2 were not. TCR relatedness rose with neoantigen level and trended with mutation load. Tumors within one patient showed repertoire similarity of roughly 0.11 to 0.8.

This table comes from immunoSEQ multiplex PCR, and its TCRdb copy is limited to in-frame clones, with some not included. The table records over 8,500 clones, roughly nine tenths of them present only once. Regarding this clone: The antigen is undetermined.

The CDR3 has 14 residues. Germline values: CDR1 MDHEN, CDR2 SYDVKM. With 8 bases clipped from V and 4 bases from J, the junction kept 6 bases outside the gene matches. The tumor samples were collected prior to definitive surgery or chemotherapy. The chain recombines TRBV28 with TRBJ2-1; 9 bases line up with TRBD2. The sequencing input was tumor tissue. The receptor was derived from a human donor with high-grade serous ovarian cancer. The CDR3 protein is CASARGLAYNEQFF. The CDR3 DNA reads TGTGCCAGCGCCCGCGGACTAGCGTACAATGAGCAGTTCTTC.